These 11 T cell receptor beta chains were sequenced from one sample in a study of tumor-infiltrating lymphocytes in localized non-small cell lung cancer. Libraries were prepared by immunoSEQ multiplex PCR; TCRdb keeps only in-frame clonotypes and omits some of them. This table holds around 16,000 clones, 73% found once. The sample taken for sequencing was lung tumor tissue. These receptors all stem from a human donor with non-small cell lung cancer.

The genes are TRBV7-9 and TRBJ1-4; 10 bases are shared with TRBD1. V was pared by 5 bases and J by 6 bases, with 6 bases of the junction left unmatched. The CDR3 runs to 15 residues. CDR1 is SEHNR, CDR2 FQNEAQ, per germline (reference sequence). The CDR3 protein is CASSPTTGGHEKLFF. The CDR3 DNA is TGTGCCAGCAGCCCGACGACAGGGGGCCATGAAAAACTGTTTTTT.

The rearrangement joins TRBV4-2 to TRBJ2-2; D possibly uses TRBD1 or TRBD2 (5 bases each). The length of the CDR3 is 14 residues. Deletions cut 0 bases from V and 5 bases from J, with 7 bases between. Germline assignment: CDR1 LGHNA and CDR2 YNFKEQ. The CDR3 DNA is TGTGCCAGCAGCCAAGAATGGGGGACCGGGGAGCTGTTTTTT. It yields the protein CASSQEWGTGELFF.

This clone was seen more than once but under ten times. The chain recombines TRBV27 with TRBJ2-7, with a possible D match to TRBD2 (5 bases). The CDR3 covers 13 residues. Germline V gene sequence: CDR1 MNHEY, CDR2 SMNVEV (reference sequence). V lost 5 bases and J lost 3, with 11 bases in between. DNA for the CDR3: TGTGCCAGCAGTGTGCGGGTAGACTACGAGCAGTACTTC. This sequence encodes CASSVRVDYEQYF.

The J gene is TRBJ2-3, the V gene TRBV29-1, with 7 nucleotides matching TRBD2. V was pared by 5 bases and J by 2 bases, with 10 bases of the junction left unmatched. The CDR3 sequence is 15 residues long. Germline V CDR1 and CDR2: SQVTM, ANQGSEA. The CDR3 is CSVNGGGINTDTQYF. The CDR3 DNA reads as TGCAGCGTTAATGGCGGGGGAATAAACACAGATACGCAGTATTTT.

The genes are TRBV6-5 and TRBJ2-5, with 7 nucleotides matching TRBD2. Germline values: CDR1 MNHEY, CDR2 SVGAGI. The CDR3 contains 15 residues. V dropped 4 bases and J dropped 2; count of bases not matched to a gene: 7. The CDR3 DNA is TGTGCCAGCAGTTGGGGGGGTAGCGCGCAAGAGACCCAGTACTTC. Its protein is CASSWGGSAQETQYF.

The V and J genes are TRBV7-2 and TRBJ2-1; 14 bases are a match to TRBD2. The germline V gene has CDR1 SGHTA and CDR2 FQGNSA. This CDR3 comprises 18 residues. Trimming cost V 5 bases and J 0 bases; bases outside gene matches: 6. In DNA form, the CDR3 reads TGTGCCAGCAGCCCGTGGGGGACTAGCGGGAGCTCCTACAATGAGCAGTTCTTC. It is translated as CASSPWGTSGSSYNEQFF.

J is TRBJ1-1 and V is TRBV5-1; a weak D match, TRBD1 (5 bases). Germline lookup yields CDR1 SGHRS and CDR2 YFSETQ. V was cut by 3 bases and J by 0 bases, with 15 bases left in between. The CDR3 is made up of 16 amino acids. DNA of the CDR3: TGCGCCAGCAGCTCCCCCCCGGGGGAGATGAACACTGAAGCTTTCTTT. Amino acids: CASSSPPGEMNTEAFF.

The chain joins TRBV15 to TRBJ2-3; 7 positions match TRBD2. This CDR3 is built from 15 residues. The germline CDR1 and CDR2 sequences are LNHNV and YYDKDF (reference sequence). Trimming at V came to 1 base and at J to 3 bases, leaving 4 bases not matched to a gene. The CDR3: CATSRAERETDTQYF. CDR3 nucleotides: TGTGCCACCAGCAGAGCCGAGCGGGAAACAGATACGCAGTATTTT. Supplemented by reference TRBV15 and TRBJ2-3, the full variable domain reads DAMVIQNPRYQVTQFGKPVTLSCSQTLNHNVMYWYQQKSSQAPKLLFHYYDKDFNNEADTPDNFQSRRPNTSFCFLDIRSPGLGDTAMYLCATSRAERETDTQYFGPGTRLTVL.

The chain combines TRBV10-3 with TRBJ2-5; D gene uncertain. CDR1 ENHRY and CDR2 SYGVKD come from the germline V gene. The V and J ends lost 2 bases and 2 bases respectively, with 3 bases between them. The CDR3 contains 12 residues. The CDR3 DNA reads TGTGCCATCAGTGAGGGGCAAGAGACCCAGTACTTC. Its protein product is CAISEGQETQYF.

The chain couples TRBV4-1 to TRBJ2-5; TRBD1 matches at 8 bases. CDR3 size: 15 residues. Losses at the gene ends were 2 bases for V and 11 bases for J; bases not matched to a gene: 13. Germline CDR1 MGHRA, CDR2 YSYEKL. The CDR3 loop reads CASSQIRGTGIEQYF. CDR3 sequence (DNA): TGCGCCAGCAGCCAAATCCGGGGGACAGGTATAGAGCAGTACTTC.

The chain employs TRBV11-2 and TRBJ2-7; 8 bases are shared with TRBD1. The CDR3 contains 15 residues. Germline lookup yields CDR1 SGHAT and CDR2 FQNNGV. Germline trimming cut 1 base from V and 7 bases from J; bases unmatched to any gene: 9. Here the CDR3 reads CASSLGPGQGYEQYF. The CDR3, as DNA: TGTGCCAGCAGCTTAGGACCCGGACAGGGCTATGAGCAGTACTTC.